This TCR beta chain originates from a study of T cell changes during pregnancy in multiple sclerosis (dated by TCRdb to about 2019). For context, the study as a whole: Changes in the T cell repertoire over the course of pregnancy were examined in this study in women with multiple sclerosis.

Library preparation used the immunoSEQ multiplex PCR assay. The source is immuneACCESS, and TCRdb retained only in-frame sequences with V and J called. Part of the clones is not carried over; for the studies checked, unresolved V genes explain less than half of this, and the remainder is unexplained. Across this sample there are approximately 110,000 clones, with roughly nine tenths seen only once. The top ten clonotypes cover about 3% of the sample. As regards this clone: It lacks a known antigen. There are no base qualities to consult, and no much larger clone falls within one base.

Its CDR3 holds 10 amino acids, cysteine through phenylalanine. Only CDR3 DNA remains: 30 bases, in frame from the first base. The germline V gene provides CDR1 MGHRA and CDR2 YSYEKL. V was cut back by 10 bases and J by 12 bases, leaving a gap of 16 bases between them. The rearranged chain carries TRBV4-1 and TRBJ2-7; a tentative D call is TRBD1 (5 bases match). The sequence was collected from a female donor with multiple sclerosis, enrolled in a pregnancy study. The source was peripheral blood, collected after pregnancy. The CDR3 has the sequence CATLPRAGYF. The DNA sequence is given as TGCGCCACCCTCCCCAGGGCCGGGTACTTC.